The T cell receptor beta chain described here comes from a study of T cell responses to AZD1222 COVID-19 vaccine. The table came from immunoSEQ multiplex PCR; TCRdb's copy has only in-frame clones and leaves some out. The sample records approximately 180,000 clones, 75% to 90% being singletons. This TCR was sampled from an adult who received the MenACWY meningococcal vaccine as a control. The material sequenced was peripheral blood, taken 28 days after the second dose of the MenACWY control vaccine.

This CDR3 reads CAWSVLSGWDGELFF. The CDR3 coding sequence is TGTGCCTGGAGTGTACTGTCAGGGTGGGACGGGGAGCTGTTTTTT. This chain uses TRBV30 with TRBJ2-2, with D tentatively TRBD1 (5 bases). Trimming shortened V by 0 bases and J by 7 bases, and 15 bases separated the two germline ends. Germline CDR1 GTSNPN, CDR2 SVGIG (reference sequence). The CDR3 consists of 15 residues.